The 8 T cell receptor beta chains presented below share a single source sample, sequenced in a study of cytomegalovirus exposure and HLA in healthy donors. In the PCR, 60 Vbeta and 13 Jbeta primers were used. Sequencing used immunoSEQ multiplex PCR; TCRdb keeps in-frame clones, though not all of them. The sample yields around 180,000 clones, over 60% seen once. Sequencing used PBMCs. The receptor set was obtained from a girl aged 5 to 17 in good health and CMV-seronegative.

The V call is TRBV2, the J call TRBJ1-1; no reliable D call. CDR1 is SNHLY and CDR2 is FYNNEI in the germline V gene. Trimming cost V 5 bases and J 7 bases, with 8 bases left between them. The CDR3 contains 11 residues. The CDR3 is CASSQTSEAFF. DNA of the CDR3: TGTGCCAGCAGTCAGACTAGTGAAGCTTTCTTT.

The V and J genes are TRBV5-1 and TRBJ1-4, with 9 nucleotides matching TRBD1. The CDR3 is 14 amino acids. Germline CDR1 SGHRS, CDR2 YFSETQ. Germline trimming cut 5 bases from V and 7 bases from J; bases unmatched to any gene: 6. CDR3 amino acids: CASRPTGGGEKLFF. CDR3 coding DNA: TGCGCCAGCAGACCAACAGGGGGCGGTGAAAAACTGTTTTTT.

The chain recombines TRBV29-1 with TRBJ2-7; 11 nucleotides match TRBD2. The CDR3 contains 14 residues. Germline CDR1 SQVTM, CDR2 ANQGSEA. The V gene end was trimmed by 0 bases and the J gene end by 3 bases; junction bases not matched to a gene: 1. The CDR3 coding sequence is TGCAGCGTTGAAGATGGACTAGCGGGCTACGAGCAGTACTTC. Its translation: CSVEDGLAGYEQYF.

This sequence joins TRBV11-2 and TRBJ2-7, with D perhaps TRBD1 (5 bases). Germline-derived CDR1 and CDR2 are SGHAT and FQNNGV. Trimming shortened V by 3 bases and J by 0 bases, and 9 bases separated the two germline ends. The CDR3 is 14 amino acids. The CDR3: CASSFDSYSYEQYF. CDR3 DNA sequence: TGTGCCAGCAGCTTCGACAGCTACTCCTACGAGCAGTACTTC.

This clone came up once. CDR3 region: CASSPYIRGRDYGYTF. The CDR3 region has the DNA TGTGCCAGCAGCCCCTACATCAGGGGGCGAGACTATGGCTACACCTTC. This chain links TRBV14 with TRBJ1-2; 8 bases line up with TRBD1. This CDR3 region has 16 residues. Per the germline V gene, CDR1 is SGHDN and CDR2 is FVKESK. Unmatched junction bases numbered 10, after V lost 4 bases and J lost 3 bases.

This sequence joins TRBV9 and TRBJ2-2; D ambiguous. The CDR3 length is 16 residues. Germline V gene data show CDR1 as SGDLS and CDR2 as YYNGEE. Trimming took off 4 bases at V and 0 bases at J, with 13 bases between the two ends. DNA of the CDR3: TGTGCCAGCAGCTTCCGGAGCTTCGCGAACACCGGGGAGCTGTTTTTT. Its protein product is CASSFRSFANTGELFF.

V gene TRBV29-1 combines with J gene TRBJ2-3, with a tentative D call TRBD2 (7 bases). The germline V and J ends were trimmed by 3 bases and 1 base, with 17 bases remaining between them. The CDR3 runs to 16 residues. The germline CDR1 and CDR2 sequences are SQVTM and ANQGSEA. This CDR3 reads CSVDRKGGRGTDTQYF. CDR3 sequence (DNA): TGCAGCGTTGATCGTAAGGGGGGGCGAGGCACAGATACGCAGTATTTT.

The chain links TRBV18 to TRBJ2-7; the D gene is possibly TRBD1 (5 bases). The CDR3 contains 13 residues. The V gene lost 6 bases and the J gene lost 4 bases, with 13 bases spanning the gap. CDR1 and CDR2 from the germline V gene are KGHSH and LQKENI. The CDR3 spells CASSPGREYEQYF. DNA of the CDR3: TGTGCCAGCTCGCCAGGGCGCGAATACGAGCAGTACTTC.